Shown below are 23 T cell receptor beta chains from a single sample sequenced in a study of blood T cell repertoires in COVID-19. TCRdb keeps only in-frame clones here, not all; method: immunoSEQ multiplex PCR. In the table there are about 180,000 clones, over 65% of which are singletons. Sequences were obtained from peripheral blood. The receptors stem from a person aged 65 to 85 with COVID-19, enrolled during active disease.

The V gene is TRBV12-3 or TRBV12-4, the J gene TRBJ1-1; D may be TRBD1 (5 bases). V lost 6 bases and J 8 bases, leaving 10 bases between the germline ends. The CDR3 consists of 11 residues. This CDR3 reads CASRLGLEAFF. DNA of the CDR3: TGTGCCAGCAGACTGGGGCTGGAAGCTTTCTTT.

This chain connects TRBV6-1 to TRBJ1-5; D gene uncertain. Germline CDR1 is MNHNS and CDR2 is SASEGT. V was trimmed by 1 base and J by 9 bases, leaving 7 bases between them. The CDR3 is made up of 12 amino acids. This chain's CDR3 is CASSEGGGPQHF. In nucleotides, the CDR3 is TGTGCCAGCAGTGAAGGAGGAGGGCCCCAGCATTTT.

This chain links TRBV29-1 with TRBJ2-7; 10 nucleotides align to TRBD2. Germline CDR1 is SQVTM and CDR2 is ANQGSEA. V gave up 5 bases and J gave up 6 bases; unmatched junction bases: 10. The CDR3 length is 14 residues. The CDR3 here is CSVNSPGLASEQYF. CDR3 DNA: TGCAGCGTTAACTCTCCGGGACTAGCGTCCGAGCAGTACTTC.

DNA for the CDR3: TGTGCCAGCAGCTTCTCCGGGGAAACTAGCACAGATACGCAGTATTTT. Its translation: CASSFSGETSTDTQYF. The rearrangement links TRBV13 to TRBJ2-3; a weak D match, TRBD2 (5 bases). Germline-derived CDR1 and CDR2 are PRHDT and FYEKMQ (reference sequence). V lost 3 bases to trimming and J lost 0 bases, with 13 bases between them. CDR3 length: 16 amino acids.

V usage is TRBV15 and J usage is TRBJ2-7; D is ambiguous. The CDR3 has 15 residues. Trimming removed 0 bases at V and 6 bases at J, with 15 bases between. CDR1 and CDR2 from the germline V gene are LNHNV and YYDKDF (reference sequence). The CDR3 sequence: CATSRDQPGEGEQYF. The DNA for the CDR3 is TGTGCCACCAGCAGAGATCAGCCTGGAGAAGGCGAGCAGTACTTC.

The chain carries TRBV19 and TRBJ1-6, with D perhaps TRBD1 (6 bases). The length of the CDR3 is 15 residues. V dropped 4 bases and J dropped 7 bases, with 14 bases sitting between them. CDR1 and CDR2 (germline): LNHDA, SQIVND (reference sequence). The CDR3 protein is CASSTLRGPNSPLHF. In DNA form, the CDR3 reads TGTGCCAGTAGTACCCTCAGGGGTCCCAATTCACCCCTCCACTTT.

The CDR3 sequence: CASSLLGGTIDEQFF. CDR3 bases: TGTGCCAGCAGTTTATTAGGGGGGACTATCGATGAGCAGTTCTTC. The chain carries TRBV28 and TRBJ2-1, with D possibly being TRBD2 (7 bases). The CDR3 length is 15 residues. CDR1 is MDHEN, CDR2 SYDVKM, per germline. Trimming left V 1 base short and J 8 bases short, with 15 bases between.

The V gene is TRBV7-2, the J gene TRBJ1-6; 7 bases are shared with TRBD1. CDR3 length equals 14 residues. Germline values: CDR1 SGHTA, CDR2 FQGNSA. After removal of 1 base from V and 7 bases from J, the junction contained 1 base not matched to a gene. CDR3 coding DNA: TGTGCCAGCAGCTTAGAGACAGGGAATTCACCCCTCCACTTT. It encodes CASSLETGNSPLHF.

This rearrangement joins TRBV5-1 to TRBJ1-5; D might be TRBD1 (6 bases). Trimming stripped 4 bases from V and 1 base from J, with 12 bases between. Per the germline V gene, CDR1 is SGHRS and CDR2 is YFSETQ. The CDR3 has 15 amino acids. The CDR3 nucleotides read TGCGCCAGCAGCCCTACCGGGACAAGCAATCAGCCCCAGCATTTT. Protein product: CASSPTGTSNQPQHF.

This chain uses TRBV2 with TRBJ2-5, with TRBD1 matching 9 bases. There are 14 residues in the CDR3. Germline CDR1 SNHLY, CDR2 FYNNEI. V dropped 3 bases and J dropped 10; count of bases not matched to a gene: 9. This chain's CDR3 is CASSDGTGSPDQYF. The CDR3 bases are TGTGCCAGCAGTGACGGGACAGGGTCCCCTGACCAGTACTTC.

This clone was found once. The chain joins TRBV3-1 (or the pseudogene TRBV3-2) to TRBJ2-5, with no clear D. From germline, CDR1 is LGHDT and CDR2 YNNKEL (reference sequence). The CDR3 spans 14 residues. The V gene lost 6 bases and the J gene lost 4 bases, with 15 bases spanning the gap. Here the CDR3 DNA reads TGTGCCAGCAGGTCGGCAGGCCGTGGAGAGACCCAGTACTTC. The encoded protein is CASRSAGRGETQYF.

J is TRBJ2-3 and V is TRBV10-3; 8 positions match TRBD1. Germline lookup yields CDR1 ENHRY and CDR2 SYGVKD. CDR3 size: 14 residues. V shed 10 bases and J 3 bases; nucleotides not matched to a gene: 9. The CDR3 nucleotides read TGTGCCACCCGGACAGGGACGTCAACAGATACGCAGTATTTT. Amino acids: CATRTGTSTDTQYF.

The chain is built from TRBV6-2 or TRBV6-3 and TRBJ1-1; D is unclear. The CDR3 sequence is 14 residues long. V lost 2 bases to trimming and J lost 8 bases, with 15 bases between them. Germline V gene lookup returns CDR1 MNHEY and CDR2 SVGEGT. The CDR3 nucleotides read TGTGCCAGCAGTTACCCCTCCCCGGGTAGGGAAGCTTTCTTT. Encoded protein: CASSYPSPGREAFF.

The V call is TRBV5-1, the J call TRBJ1-6; 9 bases line up with TRBD1. The germline V gene has CDR1 SGHRS and CDR2 YFSETQ. CDR3 length: 15 residues. Trimming at V came to 4 bases and at J to 8 bases, leaving 7 bases not matched to a gene. The CDR3 DNA reads as TGCGCCAGCAGCGGACTGACAGGGGGGGATTCACCCCTCCACTTT. This translates into CASSGLTGGDSPLHF.

The V call is TRBV7-2, the J call TRBJ2-5, with TRBD2 matching over 8 bases. V shed 4 bases, J shed 1 base, and the junction held 5 bases outside the gene matches. Germline assignment: CDR1 SGHTA and CDR2 FQGNSA. CDR3 length: 15 amino acids. The CDR3 loop is CASSYLAGGQETQYF. The CDR3 bases are TGTGCCAGCAGCTATCTCGCGGGGGGCCAAGAGACCCAGTACTTC.

The CDR3 sequence is CASSLDRDPGNTIYF. DNA for the CDR3: TGCGCCAGCAGCCTGGACAGGGACCCTGGAAACACCATATATTTT. The chain uses TRBV5-1 and TRBJ1-3, with 8 bases aligning to TRBD1. The germline V gene has CDR1 SGHRS and CDR2 YFSETQ. This CDR3 spans 15 amino acids. V gave up 4 bases and J gave up 2 bases; unmatched junction bases: 5. The variable domain in full, completed from reference TRBV5-1 and TRBJ1-3, reads KAGVTQTPRYLIKTRGQQVTLSCSPISGHRSVSWYQQTPGQGLQFLFEYFSETQRNKGNFPGRFSGRQFSNSRSEMNVSTLELGDSALYLCASSLDRDPGNTIYFGEGSWLTVV.

The chain carries TRBV2 and TRBJ2-2; D is perhaps TRBD2 (5 bases). The CDR3 spans 13 residues. Trimming left V 5 bases short and J 4 bases short, with 8 bases between. Germline V gives CDR1 SNHLY, CDR2 FYNNEI. CDR3: CASSLGSTGELFF. DNA of the CDR3: TGTGCCAGCAGTCTAGGGAGCACCGGGGAGCTGTTTTTT.

The V and J genes are TRBV28 and TRBJ1-3; tentatively, D is TRBD1 (6 bases). The CDR3 runs 15 residues. Germline CDR1 and CDR2: MDHEN and SYDVKM. Trimming took off 1 base at V and 3 bases at J, with 10 bases between the two ends. CDR3 DNA sequence: TGTGCCAGCAGTTTATCAGGCAGGGGTGGAAACACCATATATTTT. This translates into CASSLSGRGGNTIYF.

The chain employs TRBV7-9 and TRBJ2-3, with D maybe TRBD2 (5 bases). CDR1 SEHNR and CDR2 FQNEAQ come from the germline V gene (reference sequence). The V gene lost 5 bases and the J gene lost 7 bases, with 19 bases spanning the gap. The CDR3 spans 15 residues. CDR3 amino acids: CASSARGPAAHTQYF. CDR3 bases: TGTGCCAGCAGCGCCCGCGGGCCCGCAGCCCATACGCAGTATTTT. The full variable domain, with the rest looked up from reference TRBV7-9 and TRBJ2-3, is DTGVSQNPRHKITKRGQNVTFRCDPISEHNRLYWYRQTLGQGPEFLTYFQNEAQLEKSRLLSDRFSAERPKGSFSTLEIQRTEQGDSAMYLCASSARGPAAHTQYFGPGTRLTVL.

The chain is built from TRBV5-1 and TRBJ2-7; 11 bases align to TRBD2. V shed 0 bases, J shed 0 bases, and the junction held 8 bases outside the gene matches. CDR1 and CDR2 from the germline V gene are SGHRS and YFSETQ. The CDR3 totals 18 residues. The CDR3 loop is CASSLDPSGGFSSYEQYF. The CDR3 bases are TGCGCCAGCAGCTTGGATCCTAGCGGGGGGTTCAGCTCCTACGAGCAGTACTTC.

This clone was seen just once. The V gene is TRBV18, the J gene TRBJ2-7, with a possible D match to TRBD2 (5 bases). Trimming cost V 6 bases and J 0 bases, with 12 bases left between them. Germline V gene lookup returns CDR1 KGHSH and CDR2 LQKENI. The CDR3 sequence is 14 residues long. The CDR3 reads CASSSSGSSYEQYF. The CDR3 nucleotides are TGTGCCAGCTCCTCCTCGGGGAGCTCCTACGAGCAGTACTTC.

The chain carries TRBV4-2 and TRBJ1-5; 12 positions agree with TRBD1. Unmatched junction bases numbered 11, after V lost 4 bases and J lost 7 bases. This CDR3 has 17 residues. In germline, CDR1 is LGHNA, CDR2 YNFKEQ. CDR3 protein: CASSPGQGALLGQPQHF. In DNA form, the CDR3 reads TGTGCCAGCAGCCCGGGACAGGGGGCCCTACTAGGGCAGCCCCAGCATTTT.

The chain uses TRBV12-3 or TRBV12-4 and TRBJ2-1; D not certain. The length of the CDR3 is 12 residues. V was cut by 0 bases and J by 8 bases, with 5 bases left in between. The CDR3 DNA reads TGTGCCAGCAGTTTAGCGCGCCATGAGCAGTTCTTC. This translates into CASSLARHEQFF.